The clone carrying this T cell receptor beta chain was counted ten times or more. Its antigen is as yet unknown. These data are taken from a study of spatial heterogeneity in lung cancer. On the study more broadly: Detection consistently captured more beta-chain sequences than alpha-chain sequences.

Time point indicated: sample taken at primary tumor resection. Samples came from 72 TRACERx patients with untreated early-stage lung cancer. Whole RNA from tumor, nontumor lung or frozen PBMC was sequenced unsorted. Unique molecular identifiers tagged every individual TCR cDNA molecule. TCRdb passed the 5' RACE reads through MiXCR, listing each CDR3 protein once. The data hold around 9,200 distinct CDR3 sequences, with 5% observed a single time. Whole-study findings and limits: Counts of expanded intratumoral alpha and beta TCRs tracked tumor mutation counts.

The TCR originated in a female donor with early-stage non-small cell lung cancer. The sequencing here drew on lung tumor tissue, taken at surgery.

The CDR3 DNA follows: TGTGCCACCAGCAGAGATCCTGACAGTTACGAGCAGTACTTC. Amino acids: CATSRDPDSYEQYF. This sequence joins TRBV15 and TRBJ2-7; D is possibly TRBD1 (5 bases). CDR3 length equals 14 residues. Germline-derived CDR1 and CDR2 are LNHNV and YYDKDF (reference sequence). V lost 0 bases, J lost 4 bases, and 10 bases lay in between. Full variable domain (outside the CDR3, taken from reference TRBV15 and TRBJ2-7): DAMVIQNPRYQVTQFGKPVTLSCSQTLNHNVMYWYQQKSSQAPKLLFHYYDKDFNNEADTPDNFQSRRPNTSFCFLDIRSPGLGDTAMYLCATSRDPDSYEQYFGPGTRLTVT.